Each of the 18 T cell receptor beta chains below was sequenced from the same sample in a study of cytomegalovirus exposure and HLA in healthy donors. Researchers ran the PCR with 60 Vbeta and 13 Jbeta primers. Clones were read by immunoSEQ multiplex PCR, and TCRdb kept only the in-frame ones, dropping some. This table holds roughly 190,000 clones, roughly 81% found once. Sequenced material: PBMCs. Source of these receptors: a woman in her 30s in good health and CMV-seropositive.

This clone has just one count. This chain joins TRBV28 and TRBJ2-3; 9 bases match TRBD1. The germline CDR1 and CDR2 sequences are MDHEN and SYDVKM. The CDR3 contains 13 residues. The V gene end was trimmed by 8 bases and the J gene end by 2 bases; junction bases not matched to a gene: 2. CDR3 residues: CASGDRVTDTQYF. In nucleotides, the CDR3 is TGTGCCAGCGGGGACAGGGTCACAGATACGCAGTATTTT.

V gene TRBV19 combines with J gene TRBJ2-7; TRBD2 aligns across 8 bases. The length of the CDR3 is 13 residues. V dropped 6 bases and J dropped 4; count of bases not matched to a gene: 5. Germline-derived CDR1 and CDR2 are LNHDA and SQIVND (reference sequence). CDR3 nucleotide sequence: TGTGCCAGTAGCTGGGGACTAGGGTACGAGCAGTACTTC. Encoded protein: CASSWGLGYEQYF.

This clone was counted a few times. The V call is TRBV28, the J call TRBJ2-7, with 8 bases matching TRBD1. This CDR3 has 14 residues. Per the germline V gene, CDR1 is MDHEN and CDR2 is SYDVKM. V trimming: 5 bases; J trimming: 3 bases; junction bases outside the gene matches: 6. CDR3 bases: TGTGCCAGCAGTCCCACTGACAGGGGCTACGAGCAGTACTTC. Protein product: CASSPTDRGYEQYF.

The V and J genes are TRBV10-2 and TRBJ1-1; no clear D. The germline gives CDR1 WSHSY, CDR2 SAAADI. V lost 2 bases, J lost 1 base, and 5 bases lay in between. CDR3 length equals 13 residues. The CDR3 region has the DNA TGCGCCAGCAGTGAGACTTCGAACACTGAAGCTTTCTTT. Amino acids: CASSETSNTEAFF.

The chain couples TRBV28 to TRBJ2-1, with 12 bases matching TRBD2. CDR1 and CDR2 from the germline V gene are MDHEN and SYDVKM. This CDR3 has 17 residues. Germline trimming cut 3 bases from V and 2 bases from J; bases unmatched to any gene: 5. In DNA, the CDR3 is TGTGCCAGCAGTTTTTACGGACTAGCGGGACCCTACAATGAGCAGTTCTTC. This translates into CASSFYGLAGPYNEQFF.

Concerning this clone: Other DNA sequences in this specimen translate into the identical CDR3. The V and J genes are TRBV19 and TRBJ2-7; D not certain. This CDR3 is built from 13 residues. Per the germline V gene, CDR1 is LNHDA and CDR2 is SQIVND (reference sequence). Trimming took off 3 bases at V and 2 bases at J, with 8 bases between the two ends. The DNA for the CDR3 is TGTGCCAGTAGTATTGGCGGAGCCTACGAGCAGTACTTC. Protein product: CASSIGGAYEQYF.

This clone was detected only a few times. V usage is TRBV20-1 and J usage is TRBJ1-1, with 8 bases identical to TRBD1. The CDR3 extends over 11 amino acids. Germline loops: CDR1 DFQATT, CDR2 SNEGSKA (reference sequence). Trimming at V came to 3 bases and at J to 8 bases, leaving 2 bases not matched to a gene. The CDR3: CSASRTGEAFF. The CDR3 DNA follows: TGCAGTGCTAGTCGGACAGGGGAAGCTTTCTTT.

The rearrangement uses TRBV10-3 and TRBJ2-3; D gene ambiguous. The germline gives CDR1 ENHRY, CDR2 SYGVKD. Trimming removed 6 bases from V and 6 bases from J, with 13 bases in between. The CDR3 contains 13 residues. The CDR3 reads CAISPLEQDTQYF. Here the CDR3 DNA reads TGTGCCATCAGCCCCCTGGAGCAGGATACGCAGTATTTT.

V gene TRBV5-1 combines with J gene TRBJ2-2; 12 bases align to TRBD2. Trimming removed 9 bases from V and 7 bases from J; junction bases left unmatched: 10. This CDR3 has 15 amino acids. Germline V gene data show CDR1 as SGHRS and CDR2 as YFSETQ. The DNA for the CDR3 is TGCGCCACTCAGACTAGCGGGAGTAGGAACGGGGAGCTGTTTTTT. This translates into CATQTSGSRNGELFF. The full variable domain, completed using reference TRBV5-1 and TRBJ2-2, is KAGVTQTPRYLIKTRGQQVTLSCSPISGHRSVSWYQQTPGQGLQFLFEYFSETQRNKGNFPGRFSGRQFSNSRSEMNVSTLELGDSALYLCATQTSGSRNGELFFGEGSRLTVL.

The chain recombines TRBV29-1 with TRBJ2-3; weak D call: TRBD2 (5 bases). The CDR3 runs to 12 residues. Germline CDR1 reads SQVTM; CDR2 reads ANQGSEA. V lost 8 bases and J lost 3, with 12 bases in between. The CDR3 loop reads CSYGGGTDTQYF. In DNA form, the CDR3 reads TGCAGCTACGGTGGCGGGACAGATACGCAGTATTTT.

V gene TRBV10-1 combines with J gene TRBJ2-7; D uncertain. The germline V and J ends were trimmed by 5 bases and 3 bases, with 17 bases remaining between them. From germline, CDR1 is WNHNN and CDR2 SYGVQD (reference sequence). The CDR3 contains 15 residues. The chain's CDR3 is CASSSLRAPDYEQYF. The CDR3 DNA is TGCGCCAGCAGTTCTTTGCGAGCGCCGGACTACGAGCAGTACTTC.

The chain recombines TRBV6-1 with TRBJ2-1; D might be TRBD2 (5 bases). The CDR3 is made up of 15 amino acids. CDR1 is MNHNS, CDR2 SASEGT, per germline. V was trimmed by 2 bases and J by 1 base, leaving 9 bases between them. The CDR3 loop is CASSETRTSYNEQFF. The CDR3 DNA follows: TGTGCCAGCAGTGAAACTAGAACTTCCTACAATGAGCAGTTCTTC.

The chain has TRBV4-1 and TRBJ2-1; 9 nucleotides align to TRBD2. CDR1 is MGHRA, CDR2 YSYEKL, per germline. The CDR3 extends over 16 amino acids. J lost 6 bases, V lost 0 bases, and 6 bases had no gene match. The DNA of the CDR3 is TGCGCCAGCAGCCAAGAGTCACTAGCGGGCCGCAATGAGCAGTTCTTC. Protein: CASSQESLAGRNEQFF.

CDR3 region: CASSSTLQGSNTIQYF. The DNA of the CDR3 is TGTGCCAGCAGTTCAACCTTACAGGGCTCTAATACCATTCAGTACTTC. The J gene is TRBJ2-4, the V gene TRBV28; D is perhaps TRBD1 (6 bases). V lost 4 bases, J lost 9 bases, and 22 bases lay in between. The CDR3 runs to 16 residues. Per germline, CDR1 MDHEN and CDR2 SYDVKM.

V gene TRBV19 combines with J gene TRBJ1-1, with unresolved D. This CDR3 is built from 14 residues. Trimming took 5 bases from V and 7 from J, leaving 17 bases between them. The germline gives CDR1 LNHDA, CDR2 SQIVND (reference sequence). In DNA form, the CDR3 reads TGTGCCAGTAGTCCTCGTCATCTGCGGGGTGAAGCTTTCTTT. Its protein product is CASSPRHLRGEAFF.

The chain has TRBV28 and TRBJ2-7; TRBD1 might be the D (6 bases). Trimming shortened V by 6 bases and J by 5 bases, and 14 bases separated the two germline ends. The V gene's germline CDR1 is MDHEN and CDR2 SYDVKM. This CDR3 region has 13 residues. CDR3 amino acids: CASRRQAPNEQYF. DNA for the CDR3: TGTGCCAGCAGAAGACAGGCCCCGAACGAGCAGTACTTC.

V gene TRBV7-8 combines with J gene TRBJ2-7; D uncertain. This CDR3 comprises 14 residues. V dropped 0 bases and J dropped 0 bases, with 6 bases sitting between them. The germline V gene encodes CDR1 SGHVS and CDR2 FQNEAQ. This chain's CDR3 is CASSLATNSYEQYF. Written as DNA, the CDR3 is TGTGCCAGCAGCTTAGCGACAAACTCCTACGAGCAGTACTTC.

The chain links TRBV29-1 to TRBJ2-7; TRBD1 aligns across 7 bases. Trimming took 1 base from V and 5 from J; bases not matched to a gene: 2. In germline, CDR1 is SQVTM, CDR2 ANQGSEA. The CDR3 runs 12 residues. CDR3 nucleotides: TGCAGCGTTGAAGGGGACAGCGACGAGCAGTACTTC. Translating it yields CSVEGDSDEQYF.